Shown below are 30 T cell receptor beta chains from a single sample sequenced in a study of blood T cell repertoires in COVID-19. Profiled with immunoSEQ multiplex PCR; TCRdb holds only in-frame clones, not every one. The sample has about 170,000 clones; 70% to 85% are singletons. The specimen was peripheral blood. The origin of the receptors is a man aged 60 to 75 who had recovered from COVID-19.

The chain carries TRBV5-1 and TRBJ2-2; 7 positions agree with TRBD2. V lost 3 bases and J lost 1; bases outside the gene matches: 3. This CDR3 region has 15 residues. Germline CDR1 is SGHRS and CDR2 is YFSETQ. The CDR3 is CASSWGGLNTGELFF. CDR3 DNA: TGCGCCAGCAGCTGGGGGGGATTGAACACCGGGGAGCTGTTTTTT.

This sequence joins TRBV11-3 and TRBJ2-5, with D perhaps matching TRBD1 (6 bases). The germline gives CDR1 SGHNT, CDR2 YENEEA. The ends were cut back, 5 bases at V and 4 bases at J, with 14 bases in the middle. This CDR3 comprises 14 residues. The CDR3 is CASSPTGTTETQYF. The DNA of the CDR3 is TGTGCCAGCAGCCCCACGGGGACAACAGAGACCCAGTACTTC.

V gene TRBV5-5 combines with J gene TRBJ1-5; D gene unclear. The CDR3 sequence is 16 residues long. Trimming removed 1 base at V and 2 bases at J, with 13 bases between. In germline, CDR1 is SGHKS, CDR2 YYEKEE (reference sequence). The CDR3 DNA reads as TGTGCCAGCAGCTTGTTCGAGGGTTTTGGCAATCAGCCCCAGCATTTT. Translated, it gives CASSLFEGFGNQPQHF.

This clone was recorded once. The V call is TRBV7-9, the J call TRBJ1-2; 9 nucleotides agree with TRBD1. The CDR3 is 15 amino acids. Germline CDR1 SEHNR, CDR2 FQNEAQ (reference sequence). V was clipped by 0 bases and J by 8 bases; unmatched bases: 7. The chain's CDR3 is CASSLALGQGGGYTF. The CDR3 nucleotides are TGTGCCAGCAGCTTAGCGCTGGGACAGGGTGGAGGCTACACCTTC.

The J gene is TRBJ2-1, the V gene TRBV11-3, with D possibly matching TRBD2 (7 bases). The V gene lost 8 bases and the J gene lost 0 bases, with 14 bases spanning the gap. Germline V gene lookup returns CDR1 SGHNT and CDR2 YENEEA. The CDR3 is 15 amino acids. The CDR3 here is CASARGGSSYNEQFF. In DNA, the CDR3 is TGTGCCAGCGCTAGGGGGGGTAGCTCCTACAATGAGCAGTTCTTC.

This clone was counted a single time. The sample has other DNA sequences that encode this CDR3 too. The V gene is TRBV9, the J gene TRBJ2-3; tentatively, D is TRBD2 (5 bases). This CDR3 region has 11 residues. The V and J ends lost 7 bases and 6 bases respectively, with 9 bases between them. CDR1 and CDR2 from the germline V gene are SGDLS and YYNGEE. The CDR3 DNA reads TGTGCCAGCGCCCGCGGGGATACGCAGTATTTT. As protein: CASARGDTQYF.

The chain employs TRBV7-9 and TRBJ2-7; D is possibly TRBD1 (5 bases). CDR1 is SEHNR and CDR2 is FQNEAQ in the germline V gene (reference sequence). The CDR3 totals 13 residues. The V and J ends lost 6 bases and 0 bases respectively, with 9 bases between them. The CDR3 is CASRSDTSYEQYF. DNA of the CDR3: TGTGCCAGCAGATCGGACACCTCCTACGAGCAGTACTTC.

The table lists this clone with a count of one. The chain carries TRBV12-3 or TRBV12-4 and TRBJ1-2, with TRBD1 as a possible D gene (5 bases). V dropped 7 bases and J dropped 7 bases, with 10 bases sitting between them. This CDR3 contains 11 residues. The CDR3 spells CASTGMVGYTF. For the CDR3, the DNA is TGTGCCAGCACAGGGATGGTTGGCTACACCTTC.

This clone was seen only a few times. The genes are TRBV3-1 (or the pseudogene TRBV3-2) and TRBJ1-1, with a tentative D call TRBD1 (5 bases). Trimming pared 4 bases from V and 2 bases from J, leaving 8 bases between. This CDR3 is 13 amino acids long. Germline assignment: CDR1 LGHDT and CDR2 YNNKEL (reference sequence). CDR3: CASSRQRNTEAFF. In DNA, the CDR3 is TGTGCCAGCAGCCGACAGAGAAACACTGAAGCTTTCTTT.

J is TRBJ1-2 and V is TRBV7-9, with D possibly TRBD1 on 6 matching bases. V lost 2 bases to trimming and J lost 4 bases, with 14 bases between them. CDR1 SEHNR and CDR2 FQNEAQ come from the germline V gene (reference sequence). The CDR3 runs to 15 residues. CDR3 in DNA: TGTGCCAGCAGCTTACAGGGGTCGTCAGTCTATGGCTACACCTTC. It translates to CASSLQGSSVYGYTF.

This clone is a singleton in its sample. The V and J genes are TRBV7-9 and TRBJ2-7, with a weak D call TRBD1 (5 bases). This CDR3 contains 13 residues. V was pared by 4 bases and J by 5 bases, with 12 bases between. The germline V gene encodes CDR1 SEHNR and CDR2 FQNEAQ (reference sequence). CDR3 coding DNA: TGTGCCAGCAGCTCGTTTTTGGGGCACGAGCAGTACTTC. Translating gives CASSSFLGHEQYF.

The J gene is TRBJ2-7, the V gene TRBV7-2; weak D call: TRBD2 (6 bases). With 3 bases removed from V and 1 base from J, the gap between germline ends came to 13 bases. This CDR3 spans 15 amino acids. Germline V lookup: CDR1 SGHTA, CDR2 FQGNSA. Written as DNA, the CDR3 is TGTGCCAGCAGCTTCCTCTGGGGGGATTCCTACGAGCAGTACTTC. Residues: CASSFLWGDSYEQYF.

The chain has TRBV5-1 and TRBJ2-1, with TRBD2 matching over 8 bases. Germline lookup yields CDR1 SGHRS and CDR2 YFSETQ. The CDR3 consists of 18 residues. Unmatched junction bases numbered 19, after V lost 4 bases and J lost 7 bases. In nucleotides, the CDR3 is TGCGCCAGCAGCCTATCTTTATTAGGGGCGGGGGGTCGAAATGAGCAGTTCTTC. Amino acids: CASSLSLLGAGGRNEQFF.

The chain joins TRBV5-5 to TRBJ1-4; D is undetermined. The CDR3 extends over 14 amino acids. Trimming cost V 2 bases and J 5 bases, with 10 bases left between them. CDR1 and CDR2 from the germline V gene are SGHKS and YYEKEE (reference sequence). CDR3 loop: CASSFRATNEKLFF. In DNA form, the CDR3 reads TGTGCCAGCAGCTTTAGAGCCACCAATGAAAAACTGTTTTTT. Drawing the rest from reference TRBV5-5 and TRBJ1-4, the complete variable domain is DAGVTQSPTHLIKTRGQQVTLRCSPISGHKSVSWYQQVLGQGPQFIFQYYEKEERGRGNFPDRFSARQFPNYSSELNVNALLLGDSALYLCASSFRATNEKLFFGSGTQLSVL.

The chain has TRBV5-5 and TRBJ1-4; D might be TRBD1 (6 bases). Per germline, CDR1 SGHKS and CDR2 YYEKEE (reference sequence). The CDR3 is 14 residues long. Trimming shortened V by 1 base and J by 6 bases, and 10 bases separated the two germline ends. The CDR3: CASSLTGRDEKLFF. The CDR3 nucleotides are TGTGCCAGCAGCTTGACAGGGAGAGATGAAAAACTGTTTTTT.

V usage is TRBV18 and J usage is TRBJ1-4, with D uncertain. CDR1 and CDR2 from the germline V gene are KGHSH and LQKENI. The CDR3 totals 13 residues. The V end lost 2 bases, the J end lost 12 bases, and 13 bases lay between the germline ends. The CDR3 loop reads CASSPEGWEQLFF. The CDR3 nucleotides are TGTGCCAGCTCACCAGAGGGCTGGGAACAACTGTTTTTT.

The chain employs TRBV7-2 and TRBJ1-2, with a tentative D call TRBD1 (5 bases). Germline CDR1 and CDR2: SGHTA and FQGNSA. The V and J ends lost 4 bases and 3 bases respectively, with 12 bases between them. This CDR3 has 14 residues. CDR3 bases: TGTGCCAGCAGCTCGCCGACAGCCTACTATGGCTACACCTTC. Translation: CASSSPTAYYGYTF.

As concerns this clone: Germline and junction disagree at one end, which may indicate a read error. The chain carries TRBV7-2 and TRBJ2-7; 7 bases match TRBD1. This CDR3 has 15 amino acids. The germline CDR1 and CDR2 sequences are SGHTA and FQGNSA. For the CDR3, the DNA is TGTGTCAGCAGCTTAGCCACAGGGGCTCCCTACGAGCAGTACTTC. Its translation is CVSSLATGAPYEQYF.

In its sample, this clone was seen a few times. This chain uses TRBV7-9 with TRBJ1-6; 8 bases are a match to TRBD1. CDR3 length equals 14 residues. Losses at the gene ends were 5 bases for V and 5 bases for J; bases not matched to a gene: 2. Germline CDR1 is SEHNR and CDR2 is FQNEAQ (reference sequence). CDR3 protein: CASSPGGDNSPLHF. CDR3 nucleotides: TGTGCCAGCAGCCCAGGGGGCGATAATTCACCCCTCCACTTT. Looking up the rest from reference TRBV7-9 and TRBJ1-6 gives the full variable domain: DTGVSQNPRHKITKRGQNVTFRCDPISEHNRLYWYRQTLGQGPEFLTYFQNEAQLEKSRLLSDRFSAERPKGSFSTLEIQRTEQGDSAMYLCASSPGGDNSPLHFGNGTRLTVT.

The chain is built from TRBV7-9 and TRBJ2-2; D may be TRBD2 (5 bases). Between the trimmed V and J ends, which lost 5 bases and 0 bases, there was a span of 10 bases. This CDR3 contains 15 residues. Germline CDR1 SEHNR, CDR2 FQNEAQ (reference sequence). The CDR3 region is CASSRGMSNTGELFF. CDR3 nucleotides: TGTGCCAGCAGCCGAGGGATGTCGAACACCGGGGAGCTGTTTTTT. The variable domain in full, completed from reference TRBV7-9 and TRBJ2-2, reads DTGVSQNPRHKITKRGQNVTFRCDPISEHNRLYWYRQTLGQGPEFLTYFQNEAQLEKSRLLSDRFSAERPKGSFSTLEIQRTEQGDSAMYLCASSRGMSNTGELFFGEGSRLTVL.

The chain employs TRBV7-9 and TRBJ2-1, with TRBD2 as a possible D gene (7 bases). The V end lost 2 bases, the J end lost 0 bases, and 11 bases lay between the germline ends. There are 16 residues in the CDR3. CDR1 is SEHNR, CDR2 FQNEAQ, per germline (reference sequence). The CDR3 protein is CASSLPAGASYNEQFF. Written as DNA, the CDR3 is TGTGCCAGCAGCTTACCCGCGGGGGCCTCCTACAATGAGCAGTTCTTC.

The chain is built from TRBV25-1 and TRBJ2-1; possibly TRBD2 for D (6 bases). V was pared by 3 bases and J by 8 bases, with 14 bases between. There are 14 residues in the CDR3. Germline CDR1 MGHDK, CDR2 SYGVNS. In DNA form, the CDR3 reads TGTGCCAGCAGTGATCCCCGCCCGGGGGATGAGCAGTTCTTC. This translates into CASSDPRPGDEQFF.

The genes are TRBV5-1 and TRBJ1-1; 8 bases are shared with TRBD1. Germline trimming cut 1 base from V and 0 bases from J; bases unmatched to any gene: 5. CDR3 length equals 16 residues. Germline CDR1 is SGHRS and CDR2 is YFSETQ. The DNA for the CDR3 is TGCGCCAGCAGCTTGACCGGGACAGGACTGAACACTGAAGCTTTCTTT. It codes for CASSLTGTGLNTEAFF.

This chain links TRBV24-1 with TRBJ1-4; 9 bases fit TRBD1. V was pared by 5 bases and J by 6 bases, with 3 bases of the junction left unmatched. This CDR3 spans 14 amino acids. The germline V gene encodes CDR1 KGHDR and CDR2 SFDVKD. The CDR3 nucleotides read TGTGCCACCAGTGCCCGGACAGGGGATGAAAAACTGTTTTTT. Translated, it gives CATSARTGDEKLFF.

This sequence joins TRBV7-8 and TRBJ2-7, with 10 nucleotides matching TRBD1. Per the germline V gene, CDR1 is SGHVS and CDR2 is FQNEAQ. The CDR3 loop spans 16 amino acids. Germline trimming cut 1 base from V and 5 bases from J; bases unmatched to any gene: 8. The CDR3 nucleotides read TGTGCCAGCAGCTTAGAGGTGGGACAGGGGTTCCACGAGCAGTACTTC. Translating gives CASSLEVGQGFHEQYF. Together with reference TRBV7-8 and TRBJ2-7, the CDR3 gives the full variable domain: GAGVSQSPRYKVAKRGQDVALRCDPISGHVSLFWYQQALGQGPEFLTYFQNEAQLDKSGLPSDRFFAERPEGSVSTLKIQRTQQEDSAVYLCASSLEVGQGFHEQYFGPGTRLTVT.

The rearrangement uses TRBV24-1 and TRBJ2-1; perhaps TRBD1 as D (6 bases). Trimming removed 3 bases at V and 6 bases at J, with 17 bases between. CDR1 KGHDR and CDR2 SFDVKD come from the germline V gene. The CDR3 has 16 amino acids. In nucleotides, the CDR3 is TGTGCCACCAGTGATACACAGGGATCTTCTATCAATGAGCAGTTCTTC. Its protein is CATSDTQGSSINEQFF.

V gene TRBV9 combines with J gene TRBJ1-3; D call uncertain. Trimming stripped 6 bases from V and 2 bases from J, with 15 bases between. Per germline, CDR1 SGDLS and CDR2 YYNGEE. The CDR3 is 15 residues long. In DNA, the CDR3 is TGTGCCAGCACCCCTTATGCTGTAGCTGGAAACACCATATATTTT. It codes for CASTPYAVAGNTIYF.

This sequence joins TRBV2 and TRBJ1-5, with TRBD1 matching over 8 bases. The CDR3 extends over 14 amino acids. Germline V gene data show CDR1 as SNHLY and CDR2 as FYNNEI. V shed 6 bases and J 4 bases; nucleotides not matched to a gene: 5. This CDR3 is CASREDRVNQPQHF. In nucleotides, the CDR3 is TGTGCCAGCAGGGAGGACAGGGTGAATCAGCCCCAGCATTTT.

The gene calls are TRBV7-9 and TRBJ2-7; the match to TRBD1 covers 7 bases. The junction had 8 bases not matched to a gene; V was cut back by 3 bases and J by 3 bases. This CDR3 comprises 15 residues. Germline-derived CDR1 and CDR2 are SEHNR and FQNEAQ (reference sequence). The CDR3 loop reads CASSFGRDSLYEQYF. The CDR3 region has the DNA TGTGCCAGCAGCTTCGGCAGGGACAGCCTCTACGAGCAGTACTTC.

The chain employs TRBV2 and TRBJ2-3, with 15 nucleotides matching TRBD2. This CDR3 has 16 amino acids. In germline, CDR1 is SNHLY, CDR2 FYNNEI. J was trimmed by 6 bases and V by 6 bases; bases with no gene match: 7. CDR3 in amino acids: CASRGGTSGGMDTQYF. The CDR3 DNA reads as TGTGCCAGCAGAGGAGGGACTAGCGGGGGGATGGATACGCAGTATTTT. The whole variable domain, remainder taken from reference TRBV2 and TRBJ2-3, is EPEVTQTPSHQVTQMGQEVILRCVPISNHLYFYWYRQILGQKVEFLVSFYNNEISEKSEIFDDQFSVERPDGSNFTLKIRSTKLEDSAMYFCASRGGTSGGMDTQYFGPGTRLTVL.